This TCR beta chain was identified in a study of T cell responses to AZD1222 COVID-19 vaccine. The table came from immunoSEQ multiplex PCR; TCRdb's copy has only in-frame clones and leaves some out. Of 110,000 to 150,000 clones listed, approximately 85% were seen once; the top ten hold about 8%. Germline CDR1 MDHEN, CDR2 SYDVKM. This CDR3 is 17 amino acids long. Trimming shortened V by 7 bases and J by 2 bases, and 23 bases separated the two germline ends. As to this clone: Its antigen is unknown.

Study-wide results and caveats: At 160-218 and 743-854, vaccine-associated CD4 TCRs were dominant, and they spanned spike. It should be noted that donors were predominantly white British and more often female, and clonal diversity was possibly underestimated.

This clonotype was sampled from an adult in good health. The chain uses TRBV28 and TRBJ1-2; D remains ambiguous. Source: peripheral blood, taken on day 0 of AZD1222 vaccination. The CDR3, as DNA: TGTGCCAGCACCTTGGGAGTCGTGGACGTGGGAAACTATGGCTACACCTTC. Amino acid sequence: CASTLGVVDVGNYGYTF.